One and the same sample provided the 15 T cell receptor beta chains below, sequenced in a study of persistence of HIV-infected CD4 T cells. Their target antigens are unknown. This was the immunoSEQ version 4 assay in survey mode. TCRdb keeps only in-frame clones here, not all; method: immunoSEQ multiplex PCR. This sample carries about 43,000 clones, roughly nine tenths of them seen once, and the ten largest clones take about 0.94%. Anti-CD3/anti-CD28 beads served as a nonspecific positive control stimulus. Responding CD4+ T cells were sorted by upregulation of both CD40 ligand and CD69. The specimen comprised CD4+ T cells sorted from PBMCs after approximately 19-hour stimulation, sampled from a patient who received antiretroviral therapy. These receptors were taken from an adult man with HIV who was CMV-seropositive.

The table lists this clone with a count of one. The CDR3 protein is CASSLDTGTGVYGYTF. CDR3 nucleotides: TGTGCCAGCAGCTTGGATACCGGGACAGGGGTCTATGGCTACACCTTC. V is TRBV5-5 and J is TRBJ1-2, with 10 bases fitting TRBD1. V was clipped by 0 bases and J by 4 bases; unmatched bases: 6. CDR3 length equals 16 residues. Germline V lookup: CDR1 SGHKS, CDR2 YYEKEE (reference sequence).

The gene calls are TRBV5-6 and TRBJ2-3; 7 nucleotides line up with TRBD1. The CDR3 length is 14 residues. Germline CDR1 is SGHDT and CDR2 is YYEEEE. The junction had 5 bases not matched to a gene; V was cut back by 1 base and J by 6 bases. The CDR3 loop is CASSLLTGTDTQYF. CDR3 nucleotide sequence: TGTGCCAGCAGCTTGCTGACAGGGACGGATACGCAGTATTTT.

The chain carries TRBV11-3 and TRBJ1-5, with D perhaps TRBD1 (5 bases). Trimming shortened V by 6 bases and J by 5 bases, and 11 bases separated the two germline ends. Per the germline V gene, CDR1 is SGHNT and CDR2 is YENEEA. This CDR3 is built from 13 residues. CDR3 residues: CASRPRGHQPQHF. The CDR3 DNA sequence: TGTGCCAGCAGGCCAAGGGGACATCAGCCCCAGCATTTT.

The V and J genes are TRBV27 and TRBJ1-2, with a tentative D call TRBD1 (6 bases). CDR1 and CDR2 (germline): MNHEY, SMNVEV (reference sequence). V lost 2 bases, J lost 5 bases, and 9 bases lay in between. This CDR3 has 13 residues. CDR3 amino acids: CASSLAGAYGYTF. CDR3 sequence (DNA): TGTGCCAGCAGTTTAGCAGGGGCGTATGGCTACACCTTC.

The J gene is TRBJ1-5, the V gene TRBV5-1, with D hard to call. The CDR3 extends over 13 amino acids. V shed 0 bases and J shed 4 bases, with 5 bases lying between them. Per germline, CDR1 SGHRS and CDR2 YFSETQ. The CDR3 is CASSLGPNQPQHF. DNA for the CDR3: TGCGCCAGCAGCTTGGGGCCAAATCAGCCCCAGCATTTT.

The rearrangement uses TRBV6-5 and TRBJ1-1, with TRBD1 matching over 10 bases. CDR3 size: 14 residues. V was pared by 6 bases and J by 2 bases, with 3 bases of the junction left unmatched. In germline, CDR1 is MNHEY, CDR2 SVGAGI. CDR3 loop: CASSETGGNTEAFF. In DNA form, the CDR3 reads TGTGCCAGCAGCGAGACAGGGGGCAACACTGAAGCTTTCTTT.

The chain is built from TRBV19 and TRBJ1-3; D call uncertain. The CDR3 spans 15 residues. Germline CDR1 is LNHDA and CDR2 is SQIVND (reference sequence). Deletions cut 7 bases from V and 2 bases from J, with 15 bases between. For the CDR3, the DNA is TGTGCCAGTACCACATTCCCGGGCCCTGGAAACACCATATATTTT. Protein sequence: CASTTFPGPGNTIYF.

V usage is TRBV7-3 and J usage is TRBJ2-2, with D perhaps matching TRBD2 (5 bases). Germline values: CDR1 SGHTA, CDR2 FQGTGA. V was cut by 7 bases and J by 8 bases, with 8 bases left in between. The CDR3 is 11 residues long. The CDR3 nucleotides read TGTGCCAGCAACGAGGGTGGGGAGCTGTTTTTT. Residues: CASNEGGELFF.

The rearrangement joins TRBV19 to TRBJ1-3; no clear D gene. Germline assignment: CDR1 LNHDA and CDR2 SQIVND (reference sequence). The V and J ends lost 3 bases and 0 bases respectively, with 6 bases between them. The CDR3 runs to 14 residues. DNA for the CDR3: TGTGCCAGTAGTATCGAGATCTCTGGAAACACCATATATTTT. Its translation is CASSIEISGNTIYF.

The chain joins TRBV27 to TRBJ1-1; TRBD1 aligns across 8 bases. The CDR3 has 13 amino acids. Trimming took 3 bases from V and 7 from J; bases not matched to a gene: 4. CDR1 MNHEY and CDR2 SMNVEV come from the germline V gene (reference sequence). The CDR3 DNA is TGTGCCAGCAGTTTCCAGGGGGCAGATGAAGCTTTCTTT. It is translated as CASSFQGADEAFF.

This chain connects TRBV6-2 or TRBV6-3 to TRBJ1-1; D might be TRBD1 (5 bases). Trimming cost V 4 bases and J 1 base, with 7 bases left between them. Looked up from germline, CDR1 is MNHEY and CDR2 is SVGEGT. The CDR3 has 13 residues. The DNA of the CDR3 is TGTGCCAGCAGTTCCGGGGGGAACACTGAAGCTTTCTTT. Translating gives CASSSGGNTEAFF.

This sequence joins TRBV3-1 (or the pseudogene TRBV3-2) and TRBJ1-6, with D maybe TRBD1 (5 bases). V lost 4 bases and J lost 0, with 16 bases in between. CDR1 and CDR2 from the germline V gene are LGHDT and YNNKEL (reference sequence). This CDR3 has 18 amino acids. Written as DNA, the CDR3 is TGTGCCAGCAGCCCGGACCGGGACCCTAGCTCCTATAATTCACCCCTCCACTTT. Translation: CASSPDRDPSSYNSPLHF.

The chain combines TRBV29-1 with TRBJ1-2, with 9 bases fitting TRBD1. This CDR3 contains 13 residues. V dropped 4 bases and J dropped 3; count of bases not matched to a gene: 3. Per germline, CDR1 SQVTM and CDR2 ANQGSEA. The CDR3 coding sequence is TGCAGCGTTGTAAGGGACAGGGACTATGGCTACACCTTC. Its translation: CSVVRDRDYGYTF.

The J gene is TRBJ1-1, the V gene TRBV2, with D perhaps matching TRBD1 (5 bases). Germline lookup yields CDR1 SNHLY and CDR2 FYNNEI. Deletions cut 4 bases from V and 0 bases from J, with 9 bases between. This CDR3 contains 14 residues. CDR3 in amino acids: CASSGKGMNTEAFF. The DNA of the CDR3 is TGTGCCAGCAGTGGGAAGGGGATGAACACTGAAGCTTTCTTT.

The rearrangement links TRBV5-5 to TRBJ2-1, with a tentative D call TRBD2 (7 bases). The V and J ends lost 3 bases and 4 bases respectively, with 17 bases between them. This CDR3 is built from 16 residues. Germline V CDR1 and CDR2: SGHKS, YYEKEE (reference sequence). CDR3 sequence (DNA): TGTGCCAGCAGCTCGAATCGTGGGGGGGCTTACAATGAGCAGTTCTTC. Its translation is CASSSNRGGAYNEQFF.